The rows below give T cell receptor beta chains drawn from one sample of a study of identical twins. Using its own MiXCR run on the 5' RACE reads, TCRdb lists one record per CDR3 protein. The table has 300,000 to 400,000 distinct CDR3 sequences, roughly an eighth seen once. This same sample was also taken into another study, of yellow fever vaccine responses in identical twins.

Specimen: CD8+ T cells sorted from blood. The receptors were sampled from a young woman in good health. CDR3s leave out the opening cysteine and the closing phenylalanine or tryptophan.

J: TRBJ2-1
V: TRBV14
CDR3: ASSQDYTSGRDDNEQF

J: TRBJ1-2
V: TRBV4-1
CDR3: ASSHPPGGVYGYT

J: TRBJ2-2
V: TRBV15
CDR3: ATSRDLAGAGTGELF

J: TRBJ2-3
V: TRBV28
CDR3: ASSFLAPTDTQY

J: TRBJ1-3
V: TRBV7-2
CDR3: ASSLRRGGGNTIY

J: TRBJ2-1
V: TRBV7-6
CDR3: ASSLLAGDNEQF

J: TRBJ1-3
V: TRBV2
CDR3: ASSVGQVSGNTIY

J: TRBJ2-1
V: TRBV20-1
CDR3: CARDLSTSGDYNEQF

J: TRBJ2-6
V: TRBV3-1
CDR3: ASSHNPLSGANVLT

J: TRBJ2-2
V: TRBV15
CDR3: ATSRDQVRTSGNTGELF

J: TRBJ2-1
V: TRBV28
CDR3: ASFRGGYNEQF

J: TRBJ1-2
V: TRBV20-1
CDR3: SARGGYT

J: TRBJ2-1
V: TRBV20-1
CDR3: SAPRGETNEQF

J: TRBJ2-5
V: TRBV25-1
CDR3: ASSEIAGEETQY

J: TRBJ2-3
V: TRBV15
CDR3: ATSRGPSASDTQY

J: TRBJ2-1
V: TRBV28
CDR3: ASTPRSSRGTYNEQF

J: TRBJ2-2
V: TRBV5-5
CDR3: ASSLARGMDTGELF

J: TRBJ1-4
V: TRBV29-1
CDR3: SVLTGNEKLF

J: TRBJ1-4
V: TRBV2
CDR3: ASRATTNEKLF